This TCR beta chain was profiled in a study of HIV-infected patients and healthy controls (TCRdb year 2014). About the investigation overall: The study tested whether deep TCR repertoire sequencing of HIV patients' small blood samples could capture immune perturbation and reconstitution. What the research found in general, with its limitations: Donor HLA types were not determined in the study. In size-matched repertoire data, the apparent post-therapy recovery of the Gini index in HIV-infected patients was not replicated. Alpha-chain CDR3s from MAIT cells occurred at high frequency in healthy controls but were severely depleted in HIV+ repertoires. The use of whole blood limited sequencing depth and precluded separation of the dynamics of distinct T-cell subpopulations. The observed differences in diversity were not explained by the slight differences in age and sex profiles between the study cohorts. Significantly different mean usage between HIV-infected patients and controls was observed for eight alpha and eight beta V genes. Most CMV-associated CDR3s became more frequent during therapy, although their change was not significant, whereas HIV-associated CDR3s showed a significant decrease in frequency. A major limit on how widely the findings apply, in the view of the authors, was that only sixteen HIV-infected individuals were processed. Both the Jaccard index and the count of highly shared sequences showed that healthy controls shared more CDR3s between individuals than HIV+ patients did. The pairing of alpha and beta chains was not determined in the samples. Roughly threefold more distinct CDR3s and higher Shannon diversity were observed in healthy control repertoires than in untreated HIV+ repertoires. Differing numbers of distinct sequences in patients and controls hindered comparison, and size-matching assigned excessive weight to rare events in the HIV-infected data. Significantly higher mean Gini indices were seen in HIV-infected repertoires than in controls, possibly reflecting oligoclonality.

Whole blood was used without cell fractionation, so the repertoire reflected all unsorted peripheral T cells. As controls, ten healthy donors without infection were sampled, and four of the ten donors were sampled a second time about 3 months later. For RNA extraction, roughly 2.3 ml of peripheral blood was drawn into Tempus tubes. Residual genomic DNA was removed with the TURBO-DNase kit and globin mRNA was depleted with GLOBINclear. Taken from cysteine to phenylalanine, the CDR3 has 14 residues. Only the CDR3 DNA is retained, 42 bases long and in frame from the first base. The junction shows trimming of 5 bases on V and 1 base on J, plus 13 bases between the germline ends. The germline V gene (reference sequence) provides CDR1 DFQATT and CDR2 SNEGSKA. At least ten counts were recorded for this clonotype. Its antigen remains undetermined. Base qualities were left out, and no much larger clone turns up one base away.

500 ng RNA was reverse transcribed with SuperScript III using primers against the alpha and beta constant regions. Separate libraries for the alpha and beta chains were generated through chain-specific third strand synthesis that incorporated multiplexing indices. The protocol used a single primer pair to amplify all rearrangements within a chain, which avoided primer bias, and attached molecular barcodes to each cDNA molecule. The SP2 sequencing primer site and a random hexamer were carried on a 5' RACE adapter, to which purified cDNA was joined by T4 RNA Ligase 1. The authors primed second strand synthesis from the SP2 site with Phusion polymerase and used slow temperature ramps to favor optimal annealing. Each molecule's 12-nucleotide barcode consisted of two random hexamer sequences, both added before amplification and joined together. P5 and P7 adapter elements plus a second index were added in a short first PCR, which was followed by a 23-cycle amplification PCR with P5s and P7 primers. Libraries received roughly 26 PCR cycles in total, were quantified on a Qubit, sized on a Bioanalyzer, and diluted to approximately 3.7 nM. Normalized libraries were sequenced on an Illumina MiSeq with 2 x 250 paired-end kits. MinElute columns were the means by which the reverse transcription reactions were cleaned up, and the reactions were eluted into around 9.9 ul Tris-Cl. Adapter ligations were incubated for approximately 25 hours at 16 degrees C and subsequently purified with AMPure XP beads at a 1:1 ratio. On the study's bioinformatics: A modified Decombinator that output V, J, insert and barcode information was used to process the demultiplexed FASTQ files. Sequences that shared a barcode but differed from the dominant sequence were discarded as errors, and original cDNA molecules were estimated by counting barcodes clustered at Levenshtein distance 3. The R packages ineq, vegan, igraph and RCytoscape were used for downstream analyses, with IMGT nomenclature and CDR3 definitions applied. The authors computed V gene usage over distinct sequences and counted each TCR a single time to avoid skew from clonal expansion. Within a donor, similarity networks joined unique CDR3 amino acid sequences in every case where two of them were separated by a single Levenshtein edit. The authors compiled published HIV-specific CDR3s (over 90 alpha, just over 700 beta) and CMV-specific CDR3s (around 13 alpha, more than 200 beta) and searched for them in the repertoires. Random subsampling to size-matched repertoires showed patients' decreased diversity was not caused by their lower sequence numbers. The public reads were quality trimmed at Q25 with fastp and then assembled into clones with MiXCR by TCRdb, keeping productive beta chains. Each CDR3 protein appears once, grouped with its most common genes and DNA. The V and J calls reflect TCRdb's pipeline rather than the authors' work. This sample lists approximately 25,000 distinct CDR3 sequences; under 9.5% were detected once. Jointly, the top ten make up around 4.1% of the sample.

Material: blood. The rearrangement combines TRBV20-1 with TRBJ2-3; the D gene assignment is perhaps TRBD1 or TRBD2, with each matching 5 bases. This receptor was obtained from an adult in good health. The CDR3 corresponds to CSASGTHGTDTQYF. The nucleotide sequence is TGCAGTGCTTCCGGGACCCACGGCACAGATACGCAGTATTTT.